This T cell receptor beta chain was identified in a study of cytomegalovirus exposure and HLA in healthy donors. General study points: Researchers counted around 150 TCR beta chains as cytomegalovirus-associated.

The germline CDR1 and CDR2 sequences are SGDLS and YYNGEE. V lost 1 base, J lost 6 bases, and 9 bases stayed unmatched. This CDR3 comprises 16 residues. Sequencing used immunoSEQ multiplex PCR; TCRdb keeps in-frame clones, though not all of them. The sample has approximately 82,000 clones; 90% to 95% are singletons. Comments on this clone: Its antigen remains unknown.

The sequencing sample was made of PBMCs. This chain links TRBV9 with TRBJ2-2; 7 positions agree with TRBD2. The sequence came from a woman between 18 and 30 years old in good health and CMV-seronegative. CDR3 sequence (DNA): TGTGCCAGCAGCGTATTGGCGGGAGCTTCGGCCGGGGAGCTGTTTTTT. Amino acid sequence: CASSVLAGASAGELFF.